This T cell receptor (beta chain) is from a study of a mutant IDH1 vaccine in newly diagnosed glioma. Study as a whole: Among treated patients, around 60% were male and about 40% female, and mean age was about 41 years. Standard pretreatment was either radiotherapy, temozolomide, or, for most, radiochemotherapy with temozolomide.

The method was immunoSEQ multiplex PCR; TCRdb's version includes in-frame clones alone and lacks a portion of them. The table includes roughly 40,000 clones, about 89% detected once. The CDR3 covers 13 residues. The V gene's germline CDR1 is SQVTM and CDR2 ANQGSEA. Trimming took 6 bases from V and 4 from J, leaving 15 bases between them. Study outcomes and limitations: Patients mounted vaccine-induced immune responses in almost 95% of cases.

A remark on this clone: Its antigen remains unknown.

Regarding time point: week 5, during vaccination. Vaccination used 300 ug of mutant IDH1 20-mer peptide per dose, with topical imiquimod. The gene calls are TRBV29-1 and TRBJ1-1, with D unresolved. The clonotype was recovered from a man over 45 with glioma. The starting material was PBMCs, obtained from a glioma patient whose treatment included an IDH1 peptide vaccine. The CDR3 bases are TGCAGCGTCGGAGACGGAGGGTCCACTGAAGCTTTCTTT. Amino acid sequence: CSVGDGGSTEAFF.